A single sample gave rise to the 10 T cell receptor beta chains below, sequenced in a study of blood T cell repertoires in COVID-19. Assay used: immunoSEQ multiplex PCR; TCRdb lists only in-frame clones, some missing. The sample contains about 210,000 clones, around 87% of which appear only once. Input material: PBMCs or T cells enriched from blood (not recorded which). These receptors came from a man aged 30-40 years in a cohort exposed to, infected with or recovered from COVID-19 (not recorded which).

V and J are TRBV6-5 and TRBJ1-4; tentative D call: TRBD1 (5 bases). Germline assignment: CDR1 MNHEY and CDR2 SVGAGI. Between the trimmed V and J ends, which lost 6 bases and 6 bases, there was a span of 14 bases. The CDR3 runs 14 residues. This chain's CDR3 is CASRAPGFDEKLFF. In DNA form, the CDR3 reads TGTGCCAGCAGAGCGCCAGGGTTTGATGAAAAACTGTTTTTT.

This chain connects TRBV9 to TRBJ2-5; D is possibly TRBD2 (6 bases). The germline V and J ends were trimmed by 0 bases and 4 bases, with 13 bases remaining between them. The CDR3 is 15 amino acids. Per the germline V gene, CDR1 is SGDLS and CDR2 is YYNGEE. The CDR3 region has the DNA TGTGCCAGCAGCGTAGCGGGAGCACGGGGAGAGACCCAGTACTTC. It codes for CASSVAGARGETQYF.

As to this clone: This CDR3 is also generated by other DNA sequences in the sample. This CDR3 is CRGTMNTEAFF. The CDR3 DNA follows: TGCAGGGGGACAATGAACACTGAAGCTTTCTTT. The chain employs TRBV20-1 and TRBJ1-1, with D possibly matching TRBD1 (6 bases). Germline V gene data show CDR1 as DFQATT and CDR2 as SNEGSKA (reference sequence). This CDR3 has 11 amino acids.

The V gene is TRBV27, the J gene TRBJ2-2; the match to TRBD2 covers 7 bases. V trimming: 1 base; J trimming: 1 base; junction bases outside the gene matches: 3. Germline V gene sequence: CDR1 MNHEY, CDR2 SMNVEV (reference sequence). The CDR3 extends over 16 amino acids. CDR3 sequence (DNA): TGTGCCAGCAGTTTATTTACGGGAGGGAACACCGGGGAGCTGTTTTTT. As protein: CASSLFTGGNTGELFF.

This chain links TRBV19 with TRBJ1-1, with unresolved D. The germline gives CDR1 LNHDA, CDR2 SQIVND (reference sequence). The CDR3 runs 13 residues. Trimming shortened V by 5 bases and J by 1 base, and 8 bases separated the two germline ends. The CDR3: CASSRVGNTEAFF. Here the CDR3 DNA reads TGTGCCAGTAGTCGGGTGGGGAACACTGAAGCTTTCTTT.

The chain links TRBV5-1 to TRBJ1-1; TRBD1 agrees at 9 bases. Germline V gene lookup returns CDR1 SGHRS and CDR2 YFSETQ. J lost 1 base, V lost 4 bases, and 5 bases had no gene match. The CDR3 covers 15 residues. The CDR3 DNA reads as TGCGCCAGCAGCCAACAGACAGGGGGGAACACTGAAGCTTTCTTT. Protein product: CASSQQTGGNTEAFF.

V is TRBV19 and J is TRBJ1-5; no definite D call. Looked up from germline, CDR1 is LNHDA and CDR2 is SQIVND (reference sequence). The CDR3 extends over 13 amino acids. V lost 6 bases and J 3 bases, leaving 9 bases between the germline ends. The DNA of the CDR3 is TGTGCCAGTAGGAGACAACTCAATCAGCCCCAGCATTTT. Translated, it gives CASRRQLNQPQHF.

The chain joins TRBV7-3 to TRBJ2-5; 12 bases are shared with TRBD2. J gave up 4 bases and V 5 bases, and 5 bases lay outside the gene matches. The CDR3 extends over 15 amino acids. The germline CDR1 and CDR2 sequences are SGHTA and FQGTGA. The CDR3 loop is CASSLGLAGRETQYF. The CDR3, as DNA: TGTGCCAGCAGCCTCGGACTAGCGGGAAGAGAGACCCAGTACTTC.

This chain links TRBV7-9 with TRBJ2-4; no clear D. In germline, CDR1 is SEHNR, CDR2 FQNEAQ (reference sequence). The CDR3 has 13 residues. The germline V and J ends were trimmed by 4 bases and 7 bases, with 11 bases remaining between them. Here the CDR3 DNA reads TGTGCCAGCAGCTCCCGCGTCGGTAACATTCAGTACTTC. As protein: CASSSRVGNIQYF. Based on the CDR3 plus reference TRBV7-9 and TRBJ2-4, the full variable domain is DTGVSQNPRHKITKRGQNVTFRCDPISEHNRLYWYRQTLGQGPEFLTYFQNEAQLEKSRLLSDRFSAERPKGSFSTLEIQRTEQGDSAMYLCASSSRVGNIQYFGAGTRLSVL.

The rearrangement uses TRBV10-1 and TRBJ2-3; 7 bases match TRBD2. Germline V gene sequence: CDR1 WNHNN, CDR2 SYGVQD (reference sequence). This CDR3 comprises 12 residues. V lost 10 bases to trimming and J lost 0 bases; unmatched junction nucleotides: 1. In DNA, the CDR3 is TGCGCCACTAGCGGAAGCACAGATACGCAGTATTTT. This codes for CATSGSTDTQYF.